This is a list of T cell receptor beta chains from one sample in a study of cytomegalovirus exposure and HLA in healthy donors. Measured with immunoSEQ multiplex PCR; TCRdb has only the in-frame clones, and not every one. Of about 120,000 clones in the sample, around 77% were seen once. The specimen was PBMCs. These receptors all come from a man aged 18-30 years in good health and CMV-seropositive. The CDR3 runs from the conserved cysteine through the conserved F or W. The order of the fields is clone size, V gene, D gene, J gene, CDR3 protein, CDR3 DNA. The D gene is left open where the match is weak. Clone size appears in some rows only: once, few, many, or a class for an expanded clone.

>few|TRBV25-1|-|TRBJ2-2
CASSDLVPGELFF
TGTGCCAGCAGTGATTTAGTCCCCGGGGAGCTGTTTTTT
>-|TRBV5-1|-|TRBJ1-6
CASSLDSAGNSPLHF
TGCGCCAGCAGCTTGGACAGTGCTGGTAATTCACCCCTCCACTTT
>-|TRBV5-4|TRBD1|TRBJ2-1
CASSFPTGNPHEQFF
TGTGCCAGCAGCTTCCCGACAGGGAATCCCCACGAGCAGTTCTTC
>once|TRBV6-6|-|TRBJ1-2
CASSALRGNYGCTF
TGTGCCAGCAGTGCCTTACGGGGGAACTATGGCTGCACCTTC
>-|TRBV11-2|TRBD1|TRBJ1-6
CASSLAGGADSPLHF
TGTGCCAGCAGCTTAGCAGGGGGTGCAGATTCACCCCTCCACTTT
>few|TRBV7-9|TRBD1|TRBJ1-2
CASSRQGVVSGYTF
TGTGCCAGCAGCCGACAGGGGGTAGTAAGTGGCTACACCTTC
>-|TRBV7-8|TRBD1|TRBJ1-4
CASSLAGQGRREKLFF
TGTGCCAGCAGCTTAGCGGGACAGGGACGACGTGAAAAACTGTTTTTT
>-|TRBV28|-|TRBJ1-5
CASRRGREDQPQHF
TGTGCCAGCAGACGAGGCCGGGAGGATCAGCCCCAGCATTTT
>-|TRBV19|-|TRBJ1-2
CASSIRPGEAYGYTF
TGTGCCAGTAGTATCCGGCCCGGGGAGGCTTATGGCTACACCTTC
>-|TRBV10-2|TRBD1|TRBJ2-1
CASKGQGIHEQFF
TGCGCCAGCAAGGGACAGGGAATCCATGAGCAGTTCTTC
>few|TRBV6-4|-|TRBJ2-1
CASTVAPGGNNEQFF
TGTGCCAGCACCGTGGCTCCAGGCGGGAACAATGAGCAGTTCTTC
>-|TRBV27|TRBD1|TRBJ1-1
CASRDRGWGTEAFF
TGTGCCAGCCGGGACAGGGGTTGGGGCACTGAAGCTTTCTTT
>once|TRBV6-1|TRBD1|TRBJ2-7
CASSKTGGGGLEQYF
TGTGCCAGCAGTAAAACAGGGGGCGGTGGTCTCGAGCAGTACTTC
>-|TRBV30|-|TRBJ1-2
CAWSGGGSFRGYTF
TGTGCCTGGAGTGGGGGAGGGTCCTTCCGGGGCTACACCTTC
>-|TRBV6-6|TRBD1|TRBJ1-3
CASILTGGGNTIYF
TGTGCCAGCATTTTAACAGGGGGTGGAAACACCATATATTTT
>-|TRBV7-2|-|TRBJ2-1
CASSLEIVYNEQFF
TGTGCCAGCAGCTTAGAGATAGTCTACAATGAGCAGTTCTTC
>-|TRBV19|TRBD1|TRBJ1-5
CASSTYRGNQPQHF
TGTGCCAGTAGTACCTACAGGGGGAATCAGCCCCAGCATTTT
>-|TRBV5-1|-|TRBJ1-5
CASSLDLRSNQPQHF
TGCGCCAGCAGCTTGGATCTACGCAGCAATCAGCCCCAGCATTTT
>few|TRBV5-6|-|TRBJ1-2
CASSLTDYGYTF
TGTGCCAGCAGCTTAACAGACTATGGCTACACCTTC
>-|TRBV2|TRBD1|TRBJ2-6
CATRTGQAGANGLTF
TGTGCCACCAGGACAGGACAAGCTGGGGCCAACGGCCTGACTTTC
>-|TRBV6-5|TRBD1|TRBJ1-2
CASGQGGLFLDGYTF
TGTGCCAGCGGTCAAGGGGGCTTATTCCTCGATGGCTACACCTTC
>-|TRBV19|-|TRBJ2-2
CASSSQGINTGELFF
TGTGCCAGTAGTAGTCAGGGGATCAACACCGGGGAGCTGTTTTTT
>-|TRBV6-6|-|TRBJ1-1
CASSYSQGNEAFF
TGTGCCAGCAGTTACTCTCAGGGAAATGAAGCTTTCTTT
>-|TRBV2|TRBD1|TRBJ1-5
CASGQGIGNQPQHF
TGTGCCAGCGGACAGGGAATAGGCAATCAGCCCCAGCATTTT
>-|TRBV18|TRBD1|TRBJ1-4
CASSLTGQGNEKLFF
TGTGCCAGCTCACTCACGGGACAGGGTAATGAAAAACTGTTTTTT
>once|TRBV27|TRBD2|TRBJ2-3
CASSLAPGLAGPDTQYF
TGTGCCAGCAGTTTAGCTCCGGGACTAGCGGGACCAGATACGCAGTATTTT
>-|TRBV11-3|TRBD1|TRBJ1-1
CASSPTGGPTEAFF
TGTGCCAGCAGCCCAACAGGGGGCCCAACTGAAGCTTTCTTT
>-|TRBV5-4|TRBD2|TRBJ2-7
CASSPPGGYEQYF
TGTGCCAGCAGCCCACCGGGGGGGTACGAGCAGTACTTC
>-|TRBV19|-|TRBJ1-2
CASSIRKANYGYTF
TGTGCCAGTAGTATCAGGAAAGCTAACTATGGCTACACCTTC
>-|TRBV9|-|TRBJ2-2
CASSVENWGPGELFF
TGTGCCAGCAGCGTAGAGAACTGGGGCCCCGGGGAGCTGTTTTTT
>-|TRBV27|TRBD1|TRBJ1-2
CASSLKGADYGYTF
TGTGCCAGCAGTTTAAAGGGGGCCGACTATGGCTACACCTTC
>-|TRBV30|-|TRBJ2-1
CAWSVQSSYNEQFF
TGTGCCTGGAGTGTACAGAGCTCCTACAATGAGCAGTTCTTC
>-|TRBV7-9|TRBD1|TRBJ1-1
CASRVGGTGVGGTEAFF
TGTGCCAGCAGAGTAGGCGGGACAGGGGTGGGCGGCACTGAAGCTTTCTTT
>-|TRBV7-8|-|TRBJ1-5
CASSSQGGPDQPQHF
TGTGCCAGCAGCTCCCAGGGTGGACCCGATCAGCCCCAGCATTTT
>-|TRBV7-9|TRBD1|TRBJ2-7
CSSSLVGQVRSEQYF
TGTTCCAGCAGCTTAGTGGGACAGGTGAGGAGCGAGCAGTACTTC
>-|TRBV7-3|-|TRBJ1-1
CASSLTRRSPNTEAFF
TGTGCCAGCAGCTTAACCCGTCGGAGCCCGAACACTGAAGCTTTCTTT
>-|TRBV7-9|-|TRBJ1-4
CASSLPGQNFLHEKLFF
TGTGCCAGCAGCTTACCGGGACAAAATTTCCTTCATGAAAAACTGTTTTTT
>-|TRBV5-4|TRBD2|TRBJ2-1
CASSRAASGLGEQFF
TGTGCCAGCAGCCGAGCGGCTAGCGGTCTGGGTGAGCAGTTCTTC
>-|TRBV18|TRBD1|TRBJ2-7
CASSPDRGSYEQYF
TGTGCCAGCTCACCGGACAGGGGGTCCTACGAGCAGTACTTC
>-|TRBV13|TRBD2|TRBJ2-1
CASSPRLAGEFF
TGTGCCAGCAGCCCAAGACTAGCGGGCGAGTTCTTC
>-|TRBV19|TRBD2|TRBJ2-1
CASNWASGRNEQFF
TGTGCCAGCAACTGGGCTAGCGGGAGAAATGAGCAGTTCTTC
>-|TRBV21-1|-|TRBJ2-5
CASSKDGWDRAPQETQYF
TGTGCCAGCAGCAAAGACGGGTGGGACAGGGCTCCCCAAGAGACCCAGTACTTC
>-|TRBV5-4|TRBD1|TRBJ1-2
CASSAGQSGSYGYTF
TGTGCCAGCAGCGCGGGACAGTCCGGATCCTATGGCTACACCTTC
>once|TRBV27|-|TRBJ1-6
CASRQDLGGLYNSPLHF
TGTGCCAGCAGGCAGGACTTAGGTGGATTATATAATTCACCCCTCCACTTT
>-|TRBV27|-|TRBJ1-2
CASSLKGGVNGYTF
TGTGCCAGCAGTTTAAAGGGGGGGGTTAATGGCTACACCTTC
>-|TRBV30|-|TRBJ1-5
CAWSVLEDRQPQHF
TGTGCCTGGAGTGTACTAGAGGATCGTCAGCCCCAGCATTTT
>-|TRBV6-5|-|TRBJ2-7
CASSYSAGGYEQYF
TGTGCCAGCAGTTACTCGGCCGGGGGCTACGAGCAGTACTTC